One and the same sample provided the 20 T cell receptor beta chains below, sequenced in a study of blood T cells in healthy people across ages. Sample-barcoded 5' priming and a J-beta primer mix drove a second PCR of 7 to 11 cycles. TCRdb redid the calling of the 5' RACE reads with MiXCR, one entry per CDR3 protein. The data show 650,000 to 1,000,000 distinct CDR3 sequences, with about 45% seen just once and 15% to 20% held by the top ten. The sample consisted of blood. The source is an elderly man in good health.

This clonotype was seen a few times. The chain has TRBV29-1 and TRBJ2-2, with D perhaps TRBD1 or TRBD2 (6 bases each). The ends were cut back, 0 bases at V and 5 bases at J, with 13 bases in the middle. The CDR3 has 15 residues. Germline CDR1 is SQVTM and CDR2 is ANQGSEA. The CDR3 DNA is TGCAGCGTTGAAGACCCTCAGGGGAGGACCGGGGAGCTGTTTTTT. This gives the protein CSVEDPQGRTGELFF.

This sequence joins TRBV9 and TRBJ2-7, with 8 nucleotides matching TRBD1. The germline V gene encodes CDR1 SGDLS and CDR2 YYNGEE. CDR3 length equals 14 residues. V lost 0 bases to trimming and J lost 5 bases; unmatched junction nucleotides: 4. The CDR3 here is CASSVAGQGHEQYF. CDR3 DNA sequence: TGTGCCAGCAGCGTAGCCGGACAGGGCCACGAGCAGTACTTC.

This clonotype was seen more than once but under ten times. This rearrangement joins TRBV20-1 to TRBJ1-2; 7 bases are shared with TRBD1. The CDR3 is 13 residues long. Germline V gene data show CDR1 as DFQATT and CDR2 as SNEGSKA (reference sequence). Trimming cost V 1 base and J 7 bases; bases outside gene matches: 6. Written as DNA, the CDR3 is TGCAGTGCTAGAGCGCAGGGGGTTCTTGGCTACACCTTC. Encoded protein: CSARAQGVLGYTF.

This clonotype has a single count. The chain combines TRBV20-1 with TRBJ2-7, with 14 bases lining up with TRBD2. Germline V gene data show CDR1 as DFQATT and CDR2 as SNEGSKA (reference sequence). The CDR3 consists of 18 residues. V lost 6 bases, J lost 5 bases, and 18 bases stayed unmatched. CDR3 bases: TGCAGTGCGTCCGCGCGGACCAGGTGGACTAGCGGGAGGCACGAGCAGTACTTC. This encodes CSASARTRWTSGRHEQYF.

The chain employs TRBV12-3 or TRBV12-4 and TRBJ2-4; D unresolved. The CDR3 is made up of 14 amino acids. Trimming took off 6 bases at V and 8 bases at J, with 17 bases between the two ends. CDR3 in amino acids: CASSQDSSRDIQYF. In DNA form, the CDR3 reads TGTGCCAGCAGCCAAGACTCGTCCCGGGACATTCAGTACTTC.

The sample holds a few counts of this clonotype. The chain employs TRBV6-2 or TRBV6-3 and TRBJ2-3; 11 bases fit TRBD2. The germline CDR1 and CDR2 sequences are MNHEY and SVGEGT. J lost 0 bases, V lost 2 bases, and 7 bases had no gene match. CDR3 length: 18 residues. This CDR3 reads CASSYLRTSGPSTDTQYF. In nucleotides, the CDR3 is TGTGCCAGCAGTTACCTACGGACTAGCGGGCCAAGCACAGATACGCAGTATTTT.

This sequence joins TRBV11-1 and TRBJ1-4; 7 positions agree with TRBD1. V gave up 4 bases and J gave up 10 bases; unmatched junction bases: 12. Germline V gives CDR1 SGHAT, CDR2 FQDESV (reference sequence). The CDR3 sequence is 15 residues long. Written as DNA, the CDR3 is TGTGCCAGCAGCTCTCCAGGGGGAAGAGGTGGAAAACTGTTTTTT. It translates to CASSSPGGRGGKLFF.

The chain joins TRBV20-1 to TRBJ2-1; 10 nucleotides line up with TRBD2. The CDR3 totals 15 residues. Germline V CDR1 and CDR2: DFQATT, SNEGSKA (reference sequence). J was trimmed by 5 bases and V by 3 bases; bases with no gene match: 7. CDR3 DNA sequence: TGCAGTGCTAGGAGTCTAGCGGGAGTCAACAATGAGCAGTTCTTC. This encodes CSARSLAGVNNEQFF.

The CDR3 bases are TGTGCCAGCAGTCAATCGCGAGGGCCAGATACGCAGTATTTT. Protein sequence: CASSQSRGPDTQYF. The genes are TRBV28 and TRBJ2-3; tentative D call: TRBD2 (5 bases). CDR3 length: 14 amino acids. Per germline, CDR1 MDHEN and CDR2 SYDVKM. The V end was cut by 5 bases, the J end by 4 bases, with 13 bases between.

This clonotype was seen only a few times. The V and J genes are TRBV28 and TRBJ2-1; 10 nucleotides align to TRBD2. Losses at the gene ends were 8 bases for V and 8 bases for J; bases not matched to a gene: 9. From germline, CDR1 is MDHEN and CDR2 SYDVKM. The CDR3 has 14 amino acids. Here the CDR3 DNA reads TGTGCCAGCCCCCCTAGCGGGAGTACCGATGAGCAGTTCTTC. Amino acids: CASPPSGSTDEQFF.

This clonotype has at least ten counts. The CDR3: CASSADGGSPLHF. The CDR3 DNA follows: TGTGCCAGCAGTGCCGACGGGGGCTCACCCCTCCACTTT. The chain uses TRBV12-3 or TRBV12-4 and TRBJ1-6; maybe TRBD1 (6 bases). The CDR3 has 13 residues. Trimming pared 5 bases from V and 10 bases from J, leaving 12 bases between.

The chain recombines TRBV29-1 with TRBJ2-3, with TRBD2 as a possible D gene (5 bases). CDR1 and CDR2 (germline): SQVTM, ANQGSEA. Trimming took off 4 bases at V and 0 bases at J, with 8 bases between the two ends. There are 13 residues in the CDR3. In DNA form, the CDR3 reads TGCAGCGTTGTGAGGGCTAGCACAGATACGCAGTATTTT. Amino acids: CSVVRASTDTQYF.

The chain joins TRBV5-6 to TRBJ2-1; possibly TRBD1 for D (6 bases). The germline gives CDR1 SGHDT, CDR2 YYEEEE. V was shortened by 1 base and J by 14 bases, with 10 bases between the two germline ends. The CDR3 spans 11 residues. The CDR3 is CASSLTGKEFF. In DNA, the CDR3 is TGTGCCAGCAGCTTGACAGGGAAGGAGTTCTTC.

The J gene is TRBJ1-5, the V gene TRBV29-1; TRBD1 matches 8 bases. The CDR3 consists of 13 residues. Germline loops: CDR1 SQVTM, CDR2 ANQGSEA. Losses at the gene ends were 6 bases for V and 4 bases for J; bases not matched to a gene: 5. The CDR3 sequence is CSVGGQANQPQHF. The CDR3 DNA follows: TGCAGCGTGGGGGGACAGGCGAATCAGCCCCAGCATTTT.

There are a few counts of this clonotype. The chain combines TRBV4-1 with TRBJ2-3, with 10 nucleotides matching TRBD1. Germline V gene sequence: CDR1 MGHRA, CDR2 YSYEKL. The CDR3 covers 17 residues. Losses at the gene ends were 0 bases for V and 6 bases for J; bases not matched to a gene: 9. CDR3 in DNA: TGCGCCAGCAGCCAAGATCGGGACAGGGGAAGGAGGGATACGCAGTATTTT. Translation gives CASSQDRDRGRRDTQYF.

V and J are TRBV27 and TRBJ2-7; no clear D gene. The V and J ends lost 6 bases and 1 base respectively, with 10 bases between them. The CDR3 consists of 13 residues. The germline CDR1 and CDR2 sequences are MNHEY and SMNVEV (reference sequence). CDR3 DNA: TGTGCCAGCAGCCCGGCTGATTCCTACGAGCAGTACTTC. Amino acids: CASSPADSYEQYF.

The rearrangement links TRBV11-2 to TRBJ2-3; D ambiguous. Germline-derived CDR1 and CDR2 are SGHAT and FQNNGV. Trimming cost V 5 bases and J 3 bases, with 12 bases left between them. CDR3 length: 14 amino acids. The CDR3 DNA follows: TGTGCCAGCAGCATTAGTTTTGGGACAGATACGCAGTATTTT. This gives the protein CASSISFGTDTQYF. The variable domain in full, with the rest retrieved from reference TRBV11-2 and TRBJ2-3, is EAGVAQSPRYKIIEKRQSVAFWCNPISGHATLYWYQQILGQGPKLLIQFQNNGVVDDSQLPKDRFSAERLKGVDSTLKIQPAKLEDSAVYLCASSISFGTDTQYFGPGTRLTVL.

CDR3 nucleotides: TGTGCCAGCAGTCCCGGGCCTGAGCAGTTCTTC. It translates to CASSPGPEQFF. The chain combines TRBV12-3 or TRBV12-4 with TRBJ2-1, with D unresolved. V dropped 5 bases and J dropped 9 bases, with 8 bases sitting between them. The CDR3 is 11 residues long.

The rearrangement uses TRBV20-1 and TRBJ2-7, with 7 bases matching TRBD2. There are 16 residues in the CDR3. J lost 3 bases, V lost 3 bases, and 14 bases had no gene match. Germline V lookup: CDR1 DFQATT, CDR2 SNEGSKA (reference sequence). This chain's CDR3 is CSARDAGAGDFYEQYF. CDR3 bases: TGCAGTGCTAGGGATGCGGGCGCGGGAGACTTCTACGAGCAGTACTTC.

The rearrangement joins TRBV24-1 to TRBJ1-5; 7 bases map to TRBD1. The CDR3 covers 19 residues. Germline CDR1 is KGHDR and CDR2 is SFDVKD. J was trimmed by 0 bases and V by 0 bases; bases with no gene match: 10. The chain's CDR3 is CATSDLDREGTYSNQPQHF. The DNA for the CDR3 is TGTGCCACCAGTGATTTGGACAGGGAGGGAACTTATAGCAATCAGCCCCAGCATTTT.